This entry lists 5 T cell receptor beta chains sequenced from one sample in a study of blood T cell repertoires in COVID-19. Sequencing was performed with immunoSEQ multiplex PCR; in TCRdb, only in-frame clones are kept and a portion is missing. The sample contains about 220,000 clones, 75% to 90% of which appear only once. The sequencing sample was made of peripheral blood. These receptors all come from a human donor in a cohort sampled during active COVID-19.

This clone was found a few times. The chain carries TRBV28 and TRBJ1-3; perhaps TRBD1 as D (6 bases). Deletions cut 6 bases from V and 3 bases from J, with 6 bases between. CDR1 is MDHEN, CDR2 SYDVKM, per germline. This CDR3 comprises 12 residues. CDR3 residues: CASRTGGNTIYF. For the CDR3, the DNA is TGTGCCAGCAGGACAGGTGGAAACACCATATATTTT.

This clone was observed a single time. This rearrangement joins TRBV6-6 to TRBJ1-1; 8 bases fit TRBD1. Germline-derived CDR1 and CDR2 are MNHNY and SVGAGI (reference sequence). There are 15 residues in the CDR3. With V trimmed by 2 bases and J by 2 bases, 4 bases remained unmatched. The CDR3 bases are TGTGCCAGCAGTTACCCGGGACAGGCCAACACTGAAGCTTTCTTT. Translated: CASSYPGQANTEAFF.

This chain uses TRBV28 with TRBJ1-4; 7 nucleotides align to TRBD1. CDR1 is MDHEN, CDR2 SYDVKM, per germline. The CDR3 runs 15 residues. V shed 5 bases and J 0 bases; nucleotides not matched to a gene: 3. Here the CDR3 DNA reads TGTGCCAGCAGTCGACAGGGCGCAACTAATGAAAAACTGTTTTTT. It is translated as CASSRQGATNEKLFF.

The V call is TRBV15, the J call TRBJ1-1; TRBD1 matches at 7 bases. V trimming: 0 bases; J trimming: 0 bases; junction bases outside the gene matches: 7. CDR1 and CDR2 (germline): LNHNV, YYDKDF (reference sequence). The length of the CDR3 is 17 residues. The CDR3 coding sequence is TGTGCCACCAGCAGAGATCTTCTCGGGACAGTGAACACTGAAGCTTTCTTT. Its protein is CATSRDLLGTVNTEAFF.

The V call is TRBV7-2, the J call TRBJ2-7; the D is unclear. CDR1 is SGHTA and CDR2 is FQGNSA in the germline V gene. The CDR3 is 14 residues long. V was trimmed by 0 bases and J by 4 bases, leaving 10 bases between them. CDR3 loop: CASSLAPLLYEQYF. The CDR3, as DNA: TGTGCCAGCAGCTTAGCACCTCTATTATACGAGCAGTACTTC. Full variable domain (missing parts from reference TRBV7-2 and TRBJ2-7): GAGVSQSPSNKVTEKGKDVELRCDPISGHTALYWYRQSLGQGLEFLIYFQGNSAPDKSGLPSDRFSAERTGGSVSTLTIQRTQQEDSAVYLCASSLAPLLYEQYFGPGTRLTVT.